The TCR beta chain described here comes from a study of T cell responses to AZD1222 COVID-19 vaccine. Assay: immunoSEQ multiplex PCR; the TCRdb copy retains only in-frame clones and omits some. The data contain 150,000 to 200,000 clones, under 95% of them singletons. Per germline, CDR1 DFQATT and CDR2 SNEGSKA (reference sequence). This CDR3 region has 10 residues. With 5 bases removed from V and 8 bases from J, the gap between germline ends came to 7 bases. Sequencing used peripheral blood, obtained 28 days after the second AZD1222 dose. V and J are TRBV20-1 and TRBJ2-1, with a possible D match to TRBD1 (6 bases). The clonotype was recovered from an adult who received the AZD1222 COVID-19 vaccine. The CDR3 nucleotides are TGCAGTGCTGGGGGCCATGAGCAGTTCTTC. This codes for CSAGGHEQFF.